The rows below give T cell receptor beta chains drawn from one sample of a study of shared clonotypes between healthy human individuals. Profiling relied on immunoSEQ multiplex PCR, and the TCRdb table lists in-frame clones only, not all of them. The table has roughly 1,600,000 clones, 98% seen once; the top ten hold roughly 0.36%. The sequenced material came from naive CD4+ T cells sorted from blood. The receptors here all came from a man aged 25 to 40 in good health. CDR3s include the opening cysteine and the closing phenylalanine or tryptophan. The D gene is left open where the match is weak. Rows give clone size only sometimes, using once, few, many, or a class for an expanded clone.

V	D	J	size	CDR3	DNA
TRBV11-2	-	TRBJ2-5	-	CASRPGRAVGETQYF	TGTGCCAGCAGACCCGGCAGGGCGGTGGGGGAGACCCAGTACTTC
TRBV7-2	-	TRBJ1-4	-	CASSLGDFGLNEKLFF	TGTGCCAGCAGCTTAGGGGATTTTGGGCTTAATGAAAAACTGTTTTTT
TRBV5-1	TRBD2	TRBJ2-3	-	CASSKGPSGSRDTQYF	TGCGCCAGCAGCAAAGGACCGAGCGGGAGTAGAGATACGCAGTATTTT
TRBV5-1	-	TRBJ2-5	-	CASSYLEVQETQYF	TGCGCCAGCAGTTATCTGGAGGTCCAAGAGACCCAGTACTTC
TRBV20-1	-	TRBJ1-1	once	CSAPPYGAFF	TGCAGTGCTCCCCCTTACGGGGCTTTCTTT
TRBV30	-	TRBJ1-5	-	CAWSYPQGSNQPQHF	TGTGCCTGGTCGTATCCGCAGGGGAGCAATCAGCCCCAGCATTTT
TRBV6-1	-	TRBJ1-4	-	CASRGQTAFNEKLFF	TGTGCCAGCAGGGGTCAGACAGCATTCAATGAAAAACTGTTTTTT
TRBV11-3	-	TRBJ2-2	-	CASSLGQGSGELFF	TGTGCCAGCAGCTTAGGGCAGGGTTCCGGGGAGCTGTTTTTT
TRBV25-1	-	TRBJ2-2	-	CASSGSPGTGELFF	TGTGCCAGCAGTGGGTCCCCGGGCACCGGGGAGCTGTTTTTT
TRBV27	-	TRBJ2-1	-	CASSFRGGRTSDEQFF	TGTGCCAGCAGTTTCAGGGGTGGACGGACGTCCGATGAGCAGTTCTTC
TRBV6-5	TRBD2	TRBJ2-7	once	CASSRTAGGLYEQYF	TGTGCCAGCAGCCGAACAGCGGGAGGGCTTTACGAGCAGTACTTC
TRBV5-4	-	TRBJ2-1	once	CASSLGGRGLGEQFF	TGTGCCAGCAGTCTCGGTGGCAGGGGCTTAGGTGAGCAGTTCTTC
TRBV29-1	TRBD2	TRBJ2-1	-	CSVAAGTSSYNEQFF	TGCAGCGTCGCCGCCGGGACTAGCTCCTACAATGAGCAGTTCTTC
TRBV9	TRBD2	TRBJ2-2	once	CASSEGPSGTGELFF	TGTGCCAGCAGCGAAGGGCCTAGCGGTACCGGGGAGCTGTTTTTT
TRBV5-5	TRBD1	TRBJ2-7	-	CASSHPGTGGSYEQYF	TGTGCCAGCAGCCACCCCGGGACAGGGGGCTCCTACGAGCAGTACTTC
TRBV15	-	TRBJ2-1	-	CATSRGAEGNEQFF	TGTGCCACCAGCCGAGGCGCAGAGGGAAATGAGCAGTTCTTC
TRBV5-1	-	TRBJ2-5	-	CASSSKYQETQYF	TGCGCCAGCAGCTCGAAGTACCAAGAGACCCAGTACTTC
TRBV7-9	-	TRBJ2-2	-	CASSLIAGTGELFF	TGTGCCAGCAGCTTAATTGCGGGAACCGGGGAGCTGTTTTTT
TRBV5-1	-	TRBJ1-2	-	CASSLTGTNYGYTF	TGCGCCAGCAGCCTGACAGGAACTAACTATGGCTACACCTTC
TRBV6-6	-	TRBJ1-1	-	CASSLPSAGLPEAFF	TGTGCCAGCAGTTTGCCTTCAGCCGGTCTGCCTGAAGCTTTCTTT
TRBV9	-	TRBJ2-1	-	CASSIEALYNEQFF	TGTGCCAGCAGCATCGAGGCTTTGTACAATGAGCAGTTCTTC
TRBV18	TRBD2	TRBJ2-7	-	CASSPGTSGTYEQYF	TGTGCCAGCTCACCTGGGACTAGCGGTACCTACGAGCAGTACTTC
TRBV7-9	-	TRBJ2-7	-	CASSRVRDGREQYF	TGTGCCAGCAGTCGAGTCCGTGATGGTCGGGAGCAGTACTTC
TRBV2	-	TRBJ1-2	-	CASSEMTQRGYTF	TGTGCCAGCAGTGAAATGACGCAACGAGGCTACACCTTC
TRBV7-9	-	TRBJ1-1	-	CASSQLGEQTEAFF	TGTGCCAGCAGTCAGTTAGGTGAACAGACTGAAGCTTTCTTT
TRBV10-1	-	TRBJ2-5	few	CASSEQQGGMKTQYF	TGCGCCAGCAGTGAACAACAGGGCGGTATGAAGACCCAGTACTTC
TRBV4-1	-	TRBJ1-3	-	CASSQVAGGLGGNTIYF	TGCGCCAGCAGCCAAGTAGCCGGGGGGCTTGGTGGAAACACCATATATTTT
TRBV9	-	TRBJ1-2	-	CASSVGARLTDLGYGYTF	TGTGCCAGCAGCGTAGGGGCCCGGCTTACCGATTTGGGCTATGGCTACACCTTC
TRBV5-1	-	TRBJ2-3	-	CASSLADTSTDTQYF	TGCGCCAGCAGCTTGGCGGACACTAGCACAGATACGCAGTATTTT
TRBV18	TRBD1	TRBJ2-2	once	CASSPRLTGDGDGELFF	TGTGCCAGCTCCCCACGCCTCACAGGGGACGGGGACGGGGAGCTGTTTTTT
TRBV18	-	TRBJ2-3	-	CASSPLKRHTDTQYF	TGTGCCAGCTCACCCCTCAAGCGACACACAGATACGCAGTATTTT
TRBV28	TRBD2	TRBJ2-1	once	CASTRLAGSSYNEQFF	TGTGCCAGCACCCGACTAGCGGGAAGCTCCTACAATGAGCAGTTCTTC
TRBV30	-	TRBJ1-2	-	CAWSVREGSGYGYTF	TGTGCCTGGAGTGTACGTGAGGGCTCGGGCTATGGCTACACCTTC
TRBV20-1	-	TRBJ2-5	-	CSARVEGAQYF	TGCAGTGCTAGAGTTGAGGGGGCCCAGTACTTC
TRBV7-9	-	TRBJ2-1	few	CASTVDRVGYNEQFF	TGTGCCAGCACCGTGGACCGGGTGGGGTACAATGAGCAGTTCTTC
TRBV4-3	TRBD2	TRBJ2-1	-	CASSQFSGRNFNEQFF	TGCGCCAGCAGCCAATTTAGCGGGAGGAACTTCAATGAGCAGTTCTTC